These 31 T cell receptor beta chains came from one sample sequenced in a study of blood T cells in healthy people across ages. Primers used in a second PCR of roughly 7 to 12 cycles were a sample-barcoded 5' primer and a J-beta primer mix. MiXCR was run by TCRdb on the 5' RACE reads, yielding one entry per CDR3 protein. The sample shows approximately 680,000 distinct CDR3 sequences, roughly 32% of them seen only once. Sequencing was carried out using blood. The receptors shown here come from a woman older than 75 in good health.

The rearrangement links TRBV5-1 to TRBJ2-5, with D unresolved. TRBJ2-7 matches the DNA end more closely, so the J call is doubtful. CDR1 and CDR2 (germline): SGHRS, YFSETQ. The CDR3 sequence is 16 residues long. This CDR3 reads CASSSYPGLPLNEQYF. In DNA, the CDR3 is TGCGCCAGCAGCTCCTACCCAGGATTGCCGTTGAACGAGCAGTACTTC.

Note on this clonotype: One end of the junction is discordant with germline, which a read error may explain. The chain carries TRBV6-6 and TRBJ2-1; D ambiguous. The better agreement between TRBJ2-7 and the DNA end casts doubt on the J call. This CDR3 is 12 amino acids long. Germline values: CDR1 MNHNY, CDR2 SVGAGI (reference sequence). The CDR3, as DNA: TGTACCAGCAGGCCCCATTACAATGAGCAGTACTTC. It translates to CTSRPHYNEQYF.

This clonotype showed up just a few times. The chain employs TRBV12-3 or TRBV12-4 and TRBJ2-7; either TRBD1 or TRBD2 may supply D (6 bases each). The V and J ends lost 7 bases and 5 bases respectively, with 12 bases between them. The CDR3 is 12 amino acids. CDR3 sequence: CASTRGGHEQYF. In DNA, the CDR3 is TGTGCCAGCACCCGAGGGGGGCACGAGCAGTACTTC.

DNA of the CDR3: TGTGCCAGCAGCTTCCCGAACTCTGGAAACACCATATATTTT. Amino acids: CASSFPNSGNTIYF. The chain has TRBV12-3 or TRBV12-4 and TRBJ1-3; D call uncertain. Trimming shortened V by 6 bases and J by 0 bases, and 9 bases separated the two germline ends. The CDR3 extends over 14 amino acids.

There are many counts of this clonotype. The genes are TRBV6-5 and TRBJ1-2; TRBD1 matches 8 bases. Germline V lookup: CDR1 MNHEY, CDR2 SVGAGI. This CDR3 comprises 16 residues. V shed 0 bases, J shed 2 bases, and the junction held 5 bases outside the gene matches. In nucleotides, the CDR3 is TGTGCCAGCAGTTACTCCAGGGGGCTAGGAAACTATGGCTACACCTTC. This gives the protein CASSYSRGLGNYGYTF.

Of note for this clonotype: One junction end disagrees with the germline gene, perhaps due to a read error. The CDR3 DNA follows: TGTGCCAGCAGTTTAGGGGCGGGGAAAAATCAGCCCCAGCATTTT. Protein: CASSLGAGKNQPQHF. The chain uses TRBV7-8 and TRBJ1-5, with D possibly TRBD1 on 5 matching bases. Germline V lookup: CDR1 SGHVS, CDR2 FQNEAQ. CDR3 length: 15 residues.

This clonotype was seen at least ten times. This may arise from a read error, as a much more abundant clone is one base away. The chain employs TRBV20-1 and TRBJ1-4; possible D gene TRBD1, 5 bases. CDR1 is DFQATT, CDR2 SNEGSKA, per germline (reference sequence). This CDR3 contains 13 residues. The chain's CDR3 is CSAQTAPNEKRFF. The CDR3 nucleotides are TGCAGTGCCCAGACAGCACCAAATGAAAAACGGTTTTTT.

The chain employs TRBV20-1 and TRBJ1-5, with TRBD1 identical over 9 bases. Trimming took 7 bases from V and 5 from J; bases not matched to a gene: 9. Germline values: CDR1 DFQATT, CDR2 SNEGSKA (reference sequence). The CDR3 spans 14 residues. In DNA, the CDR3 is TGCAGTGTCCAGGGGACAGGGTTCTATCAGCCCCAGCATTTT. It is translated as CSVQGTGFYQPQHF.

This clonotype was seen ten or more times. The chain links TRBV28 to TRBJ2-5, with D perhaps matching TRBD2 (6 bases). The CDR3 runs to 13 residues. With 7 bases removed from V and 1 base from J, the gap between germline ends came to 10 bases. Per the germline V gene, CDR1 is MDHEN and CDR2 is SYDVKM. CDR3 DNA: TGTGCCAGCAATGGCGGGACCCAAGAGACCCAGTACTTC. It yields the protein CASNGGTQETQYF.

The chain couples TRBV6-6 to TRBJ2-5, with D possibly being TRBD2 (5 bases). Germline values: CDR1 MNHNY, CDR2 SVGAGI (reference sequence). The CDR3 is made up of 14 amino acids. V was trimmed by 6 bases and J by 5 bases, leaving 16 bases between them. CDR3 protein: CASRPGRRSETQYF. The CDR3, as DNA: TGTGCCAGCAGGCCGGGGAGAAGGTCGGAGACCCAGTACTTC.

This clonotype occurred many times. This chain uses TRBV28 with TRBJ2-6; D possibly corresponds to TRBD1 (6 bases). V lost 6 bases and J 0 bases, leaving 12 bases between the germline ends. CDR3 length: 16 amino acids. Germline CDR1 is MDHEN and CDR2 is SYDVKM. CDR3 coding DNA: TGTGCCAGCAGGGGTACAGGGTACTCTGGGGCCAACGTCCTGACTTTC. It specifies CASRGTGYSGANVLTF.

This clonotype showed up many times. Possible read error: a much larger clone is one base away. The J gene is TRBJ2-6, the V gene TRBV29-1, with a tentative D call TRBD1 (5 bases). Per the germline V gene, CDR1 is SQVTM and CDR2 is ANQGSEA. This CDR3 spans 13 amino acids. CDR3 nucleotide sequence: TGCAGCGTGGACGGGCCTGGGGCCAACGTCCGGACTTTC. Protein: CSVDGPGANVRTF.

This clonotype was counted ten times or more. CDR3 nucleotides: TGTGCCAGCCAGCGGGGGCCCACGAACACCGGGGAGCTGTTTTTT. Protein sequence: CASQRGPTNTGELFF. The rearrangement uses TRBV5-5 and TRBJ2-2, with 8 bases that match TRBD2. CDR3 length: 15 amino acids. J was trimmed by 0 bases and V by 7 bases; bases with no gene match: 5. CDR1 is SGHKS and CDR2 is YYEKEE in the germline V gene (reference sequence).

Only a few counts were recorded for this clonotype. The chain is built from TRBV27 and TRBJ1-1, with D unresolved. Germline V CDR1 and CDR2: MNHEY, SMNVEV (reference sequence). The V and J ends lost 7 bases and 1 base respectively, with 22 bases between them. CDR3 length: 17 residues. In DNA form, the CDR3 reads TGTGCCAGCATTTCGGGCGCGTGGGGAGACCCGAACACTGAAGCTTTCTTT. It specifies CASISGAWGDPNTEAFF.

The rearrangement links TRBV20-1 to TRBJ2-3; 8 nucleotides line up with TRBD1. This CDR3 has 13 residues. Germline CDR1 DFQATT, CDR2 SNEGSKA (reference sequence). J gave up 5 bases and V 5 bases, and 6 bases lay outside the gene matches. This CDR3 reads CSALLGQGDTQYF. The DNA of the CDR3 is TGCAGTGCTCTCCTCGGACAGGGAGATACGCAGTATTTT.

This chain joins TRBV7-2 and TRBJ1-1; TRBD1 aligns across 7 bases. The length of the CDR3 is 14 residues. Germline-derived CDR1 and CDR2 are SGHTA and FQGNSA. With V trimmed by 5 bases and J by 2 bases, 5 bases remained unmatched. The CDR3 is CASSPDRRNTEAFF. The CDR3 DNA reads as TGTGCCAGCAGCCCGGACAGGAGAAACACTGAAGCTTTCTTT.

Note on this clonotype: This may arise from a read error, as a much more abundant clone is one base away. The chain carries TRBV7-9 and TRBJ2-1, with D possibly being TRBD1 (5 bases). Matching the DNA end better, TRBJ2-7 makes the J call doubtful. Germline CDR1 reads SEHNR; CDR2 reads FQNEAQ (reference sequence). The length of the CDR3 is 15 residues. Written as DNA, the CDR3 is TGTGCCAGCCTTACCGGGCAGGGCGGCTACAATGAGCAGTACTTC. This gives the protein CASLTGQGGYNEQYF.

This chain joins TRBV20-1 and TRBJ2-3, with 7 nucleotides matching TRBD2. Germline lookup yields CDR1 DFQATT and CDR2 SNEGSKA (reference sequence). The J segment lost 7 bases and the V segment lost 5 bases, leaving 12 bases of the junction unmatched. The CDR3 is 14 amino acids. CDR3 bases: TGCAGTGCTCGAACGGGGGACGGGGGGAATACGCAGTATTTT. Its protein product is CSARTGDGGNTQYF.

The sample holds many counts of this clonotype. The J gene is TRBJ2-3, the V gene TRBV20-1; no firm D call. This CDR3 spans 10 amino acids. Germline CDR1 reads DFQATT; CDR2 reads SNEGSKA (reference sequence). V lost 5 bases to trimming and J lost 10 bases, with 10 bases between them. For the CDR3, the DNA is TGCAGTGCTGGTCCGGGCGCGCAGTATTTT. Protein sequence: CSAGPGAQYF.

The chain employs TRBV5-1 and TRBJ2-5; maybe TRBD2 (5 bases). Trimming cost V 3 bases and J 5 bases, with 14 bases left between them. The CDR3 runs to 14 residues. Germline V lookup: CDR1 SGHRS, CDR2 YFSETQ. Here the CDR3 reads CASSWDGLAETQYF. In DNA, the CDR3 is TGCGCCAGCAGCTGGGATGGGTTAGCGGAGACCCAGTACTTC.

The chain combines TRBV28 with TRBJ1-1; 10 bases agree with TRBD1. Germline lookup yields CDR1 MDHEN and CDR2 SYDVKM. The CDR3 extends over 14 amino acids. Trimming cost V 3 bases and J 5 bases; bases outside gene matches: 3. The CDR3 DNA is TGTGCCAGCAGTTTTGGACAGGGGGTTACTGAAGCTTTCTTT. Residues: CASSFGQGVTEAFF.

This chain links TRBV5-1 with TRBJ2-1, with no clear D. The CDR3 has 12 amino acids. Germline CDR1 and CDR2: SGHRS and YFSETQ. V lost 1 base and J 12 bases, leaving 11 bases between the germline ends. CDR3 bases: TGCGCCAGCAGCTTGACCCCCGGTGGGCAGTTCTTC. Translation gives CASSLTPGGQFF.

This clonotype was counted many times. The rearrangement joins TRBV2 to TRBJ2-5, with 7 bases fitting TRBD1. The CDR3 loop spans 12 amino acids. The J segment lost 5 bases and the V segment lost 6 bases, leaving 3 bases of the junction unmatched. The germline V gene has CDR1 SNHLY and CDR2 FYNNEI. CDR3: CASRPGQETQYF. DNA for the CDR3: TGTGCCAGCAGGCCGGGACAGGAGACCCAGTACTTC.

This chain connects TRBV20-1 to TRBJ1-2; D is possibly TRBD1 (5 bases). Trimming removed 1 base from V and 4 bases from J, with 19 bases in between. From germline, CDR1 is DFQATT and CDR2 SNEGSKA (reference sequence). The CDR3 has 16 residues. Written as DNA, the CDR3 is TGCAGTGCTAGAGGCTCTCAGGGATTCCCTAGCTATGGCTACACCTTC. Its protein product is CSARGSQGFPSYGYTF.

This clonotype was picked up many times. J is TRBJ2-5 and V is TRBV28; the D is unclear. Trimming shortened V by 6 bases and J by 11 bases, and 22 bases separated the two germline ends. CDR1 MDHEN and CDR2 SYDVKM come from the germline V gene. The CDR3 is made up of 14 amino acids. CDR3 DNA sequence: TGTGCCAGCAGCCCAACCGCGGCGAGTTCGTGGCAGTACTTC. It yields the protein CASSPTAASSWQYF.

This clonotype showed up many times. V is TRBV7-2 and J is TRBJ1-5; D remains ambiguous. The length of the CDR3 is 15 residues. Germline assignment: CDR1 SGHTA and CDR2 FQGNSA. Trimming left V 0 bases short and J 6 bases short, with 12 bases between. CDR3 DNA: TGTGCCAGCAGCTTAGCGCTAACCGGGGTTCAGCCCCAGCATTTT. This codes for CASSLALTGVQPQHF.

Concerning this clonotype: This could be a read error, since a much larger clone is one nucleotide away. The J gene is TRBJ2-3, the V gene TRBV7-9; D is undetermined. The CDR3 runs 16 residues. Germline-derived CDR1 and CDR2 are SEHNR and FQNEAQ (reference sequence). The CDR3 region is CANSLPGLVFTDTQYF. For the CDR3, the DNA is TGTGCCAACAGCTTACCGGGCCTCGTATTCACAGATACGCAGTATTTT.

A few counts support this clonotype. The chain recombines TRBV20-1 with TRBJ2-2; D unresolved. With 3 bases removed from V and 1 base from J, the gap between germline ends came to 12 bases. From germline, CDR1 is DFQATT and CDR2 SNEGSKA (reference sequence). This CDR3 comprises 15 residues. Written as DNA, the CDR3 is TGCAGTGCTAGCAAACCCTACAGGAACACCGGGGAGCTGTTTTTT. It yields the protein CSASKPYRNTGELFF.

This clonotype has ten or more counts. The chain combines TRBV2 with TRBJ2-5; D ambiguous. The CDR3 covers 12 residues. V lost 3 bases and J 0 bases, leaving 2 bases between the germline ends. Germline loops: CDR1 SNHLY, CDR2 FYNNEI. CDR3 loop: CASSDNQETQYF. The CDR3 DNA sequence: TGTGCCAGCAGTGATAACCAAGAGACCCAGTACTTC.

This clonotype was detected only a few times. The chain combines TRBV5-4 with TRBJ1-1; tentatively, D is TRBD1 (6 bases). V was shortened by 2 bases and J by 6 bases, with 11 bases between the two germline ends. CDR1 and CDR2 (germline): SGHNT, YYREEE (reference sequence). The CDR3 totals 13 residues. CDR3 in amino acids: CASSLGQRAEAFF. The CDR3 bases are TGTGCCAGCAGCTTAGGACAGCGGGCTGAAGCTTTCTTT.

This clonotype was recorded once. This sequence may be a read error, since a much larger clone differs from it by one base. The chain has TRBV7-2 and TRBJ2-1, with TRBD2 matching 11 bases. V was pared by 6 bases and J by 6 bases, with 7 bases of the junction left unmatched. The CDR3 contains 15 residues. Germline values: CDR1 SGHTA, CDR2 FQGNSA. In nucleotides, the CDR3 is TGTGCCAGCAGATTGCCTAGCGGGGGGCCCAATGAGCAGTTCTTC. Protein: CASRLPSGGPNEQFF.